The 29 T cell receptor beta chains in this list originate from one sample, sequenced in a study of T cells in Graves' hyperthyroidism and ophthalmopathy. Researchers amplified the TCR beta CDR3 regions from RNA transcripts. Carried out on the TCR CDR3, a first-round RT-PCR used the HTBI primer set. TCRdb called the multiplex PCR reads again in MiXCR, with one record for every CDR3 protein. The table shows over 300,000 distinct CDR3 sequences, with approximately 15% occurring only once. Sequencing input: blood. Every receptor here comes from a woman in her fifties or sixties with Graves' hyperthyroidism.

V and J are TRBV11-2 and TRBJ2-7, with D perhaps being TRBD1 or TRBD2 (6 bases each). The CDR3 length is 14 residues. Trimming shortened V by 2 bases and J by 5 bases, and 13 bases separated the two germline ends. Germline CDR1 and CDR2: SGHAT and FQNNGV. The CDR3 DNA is TGTGCCAGCAGCTTATATCGGGGGCAACACGAGCAGTACTTC. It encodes CASSLYRGQHEQYF.

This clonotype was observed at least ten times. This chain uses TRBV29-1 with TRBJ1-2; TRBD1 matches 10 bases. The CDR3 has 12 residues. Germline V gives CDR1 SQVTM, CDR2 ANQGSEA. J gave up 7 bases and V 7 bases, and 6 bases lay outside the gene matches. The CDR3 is CSAVRDRGGYTF. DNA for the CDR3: TGCAGCGCAGTCCGGGACAGGGGTGGCTACACCTTC.

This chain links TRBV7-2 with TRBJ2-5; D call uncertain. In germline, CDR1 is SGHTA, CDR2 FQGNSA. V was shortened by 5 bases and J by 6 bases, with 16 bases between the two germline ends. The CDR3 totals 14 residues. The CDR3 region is CASSPRVAMKTQYF. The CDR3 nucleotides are TGTGCCAGCAGCCCAAGGGTAGCAATGAAGACCCAGTACTTC.

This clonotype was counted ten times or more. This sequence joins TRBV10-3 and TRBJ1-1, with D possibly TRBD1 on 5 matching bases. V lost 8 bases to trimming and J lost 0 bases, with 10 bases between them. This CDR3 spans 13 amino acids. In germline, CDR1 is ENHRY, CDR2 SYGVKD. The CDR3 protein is CAIGDGLNTEAFF. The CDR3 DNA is TGTGCCATCGGGGACGGGCTGAACACTGAAGCTTTCTTT.

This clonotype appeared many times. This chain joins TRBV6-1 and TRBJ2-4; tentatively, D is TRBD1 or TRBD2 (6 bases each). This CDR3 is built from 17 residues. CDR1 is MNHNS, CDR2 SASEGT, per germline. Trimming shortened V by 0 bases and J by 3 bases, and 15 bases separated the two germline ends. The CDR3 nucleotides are TGTGCCAGCAGTGAAGCAGGTTGGGGGGCGGACAAAAACATTCAGTACTTC. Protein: CASSEAGWGADKNIQYF.

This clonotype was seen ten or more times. CDR3 sequence reads: CASSLLSIGGKFETQYF. The CDR3 region has the DNA TGTGCCAGCAGCTTGCTAAGCATTGGAGGGAAGTTTGAGACCCAGTACTTC. V is TRBV7-9 and J is TRBJ2-5, with D possibly being TRBD2 (6 bases). The CDR3 is 17 amino acids. CDR1 is SEHNR and CDR2 is FQNEAQ in the germline V gene (reference sequence). Trimming pared 3 bases from V and 5 bases from J, leaving 22 bases between.

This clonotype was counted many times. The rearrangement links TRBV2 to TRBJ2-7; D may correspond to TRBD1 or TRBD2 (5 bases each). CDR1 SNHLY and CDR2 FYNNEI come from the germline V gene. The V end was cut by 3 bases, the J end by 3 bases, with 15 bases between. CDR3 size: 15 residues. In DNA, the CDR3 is TGTGCCAGCAGTGAGGACTCGGGGACCCTCTACGAGCAGTACTTC. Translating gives CASSEDSGTLYEQYF.

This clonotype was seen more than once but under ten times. CDR3 region: CASSSLGTSGRVNEQFF. The CDR3 DNA reads as TGTGCCAGCAGCTCACTCGGCACTAGCGGGAGGGTGAATGAGCAGTTCTTC. V is TRBV7-9 and J is TRBJ2-1, with 13 bases lining up with TRBD2. Trimming cost V 4 bases and J 7 bases; bases outside gene matches: 10. Germline V CDR1 and CDR2: SEHNR, FQNEAQ (reference sequence). CDR3 length: 17 amino acids.

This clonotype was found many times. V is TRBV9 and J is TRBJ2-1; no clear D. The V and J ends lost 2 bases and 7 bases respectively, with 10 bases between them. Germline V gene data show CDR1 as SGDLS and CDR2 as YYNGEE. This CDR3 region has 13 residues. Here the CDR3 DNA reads TGTGCCAGCAGCGTGGGGTCAATAAATGAGCAGTTCTTC. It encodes CASSVGSINEQFF.

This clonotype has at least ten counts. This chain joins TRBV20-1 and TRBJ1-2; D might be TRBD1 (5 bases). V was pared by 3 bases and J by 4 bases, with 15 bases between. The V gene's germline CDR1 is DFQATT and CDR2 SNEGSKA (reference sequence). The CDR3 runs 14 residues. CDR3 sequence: CSASTGGATYGYTF. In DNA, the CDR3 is TGCAGTGCTAGCACTGGAGGGGCTACCTATGGCTACACCTTC.

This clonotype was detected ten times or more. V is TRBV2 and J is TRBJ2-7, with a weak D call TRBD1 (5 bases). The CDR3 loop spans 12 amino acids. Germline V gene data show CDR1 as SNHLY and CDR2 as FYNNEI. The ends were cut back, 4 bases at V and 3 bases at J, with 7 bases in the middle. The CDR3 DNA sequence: TGTGCCAGCAGTGTGCAGGGCTACGAGCAGTACTTC. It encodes CASSVQGYEQYF.

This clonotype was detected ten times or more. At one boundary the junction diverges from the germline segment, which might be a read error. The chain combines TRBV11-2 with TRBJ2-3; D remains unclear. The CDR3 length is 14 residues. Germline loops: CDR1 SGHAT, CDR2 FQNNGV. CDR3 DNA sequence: TGCGCCAGCAGCCCCGGATTGGGCACAGATACGCAGTATTTT. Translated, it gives CASSPGLGTDTQYF.

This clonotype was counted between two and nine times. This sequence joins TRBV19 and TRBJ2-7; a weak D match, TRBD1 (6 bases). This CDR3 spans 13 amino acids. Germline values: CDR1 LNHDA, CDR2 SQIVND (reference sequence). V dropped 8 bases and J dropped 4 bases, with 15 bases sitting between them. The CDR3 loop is CASWTEIPYEQYF. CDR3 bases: TGTGCCAGTTGGACAGAAATACCTTACGAGCAGTACTTC.

The CDR3: CASSFRTGMNTEAFF. For the CDR3, the DNA is TGTGCCAGCAGTTTCCGGACAGGCATGAACACTGAAGCTTTCTTT. The chain combines TRBV6-5 with TRBJ1-1; TRBD1 aligns across 7 bases. This CDR3 is 15 amino acids long. V was pared by 4 bases and J by 0 bases, with 5 bases of the junction left unmatched. Looked up from germline, CDR1 is MNHEY and CDR2 is SVGAGI.

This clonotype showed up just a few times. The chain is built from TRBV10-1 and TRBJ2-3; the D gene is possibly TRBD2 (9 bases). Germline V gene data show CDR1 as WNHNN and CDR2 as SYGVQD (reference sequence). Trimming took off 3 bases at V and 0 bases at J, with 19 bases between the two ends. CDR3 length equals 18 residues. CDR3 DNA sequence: TGCGCCAGCAGTGATTATAGCGGGAGACAGGGGAGCACAGATACGCAGTATTTT. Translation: CASSDYSGRQGSTDTQYF.

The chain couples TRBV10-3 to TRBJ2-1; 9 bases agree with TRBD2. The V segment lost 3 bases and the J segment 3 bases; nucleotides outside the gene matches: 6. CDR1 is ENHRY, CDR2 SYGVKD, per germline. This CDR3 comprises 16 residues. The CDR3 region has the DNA TGTGCCATCAGTGACCCTAGCGGGGAACACTACAATGAGCAGTTCTTC. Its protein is CAISDPSGEHYNEQFF.

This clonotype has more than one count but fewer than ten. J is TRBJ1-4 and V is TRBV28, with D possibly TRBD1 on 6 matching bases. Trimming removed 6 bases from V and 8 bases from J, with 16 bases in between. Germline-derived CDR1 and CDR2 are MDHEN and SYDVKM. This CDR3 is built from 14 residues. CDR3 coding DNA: TGTGCCAGCAGCTTGGGGGGGGGCAGGGAAAAACTGTTTTTT. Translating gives CASSLGGGREKLFF. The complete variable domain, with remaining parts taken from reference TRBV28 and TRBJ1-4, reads DVKVTQSSRYLVKRTGEKVFLECVQDMDHENMFWYRQDPGLGLRLIYFSYDVKMKEKGDIPEGYSVSREKKERFSLILESASTNQTSMYLCASSLGGGREKLFFGSGTQLSVL.

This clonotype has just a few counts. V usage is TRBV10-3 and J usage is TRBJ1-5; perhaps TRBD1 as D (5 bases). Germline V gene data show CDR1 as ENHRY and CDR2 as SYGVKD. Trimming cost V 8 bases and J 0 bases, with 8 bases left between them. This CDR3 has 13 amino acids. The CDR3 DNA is TGTGCCATCGGGGGGGGTAGCAATCAGCCCCAGCATTTT. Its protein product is CAIGGGSNQPQHF.

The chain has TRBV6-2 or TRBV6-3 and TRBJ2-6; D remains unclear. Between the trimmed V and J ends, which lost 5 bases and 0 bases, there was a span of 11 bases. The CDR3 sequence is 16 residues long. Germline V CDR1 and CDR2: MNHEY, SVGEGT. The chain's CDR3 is CASSRRGPSGANVLTF. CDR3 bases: TGTGCCAGCAGTCGTCGTGGTCCCTCTGGGGCCAACGTCCTGACTTTC.

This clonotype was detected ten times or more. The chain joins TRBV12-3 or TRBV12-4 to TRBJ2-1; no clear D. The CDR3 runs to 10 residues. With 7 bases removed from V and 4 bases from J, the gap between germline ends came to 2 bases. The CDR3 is CASKYNEQFF. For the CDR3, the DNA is TGTGCCAGCAAATACAATGAGCAGTTCTTC.

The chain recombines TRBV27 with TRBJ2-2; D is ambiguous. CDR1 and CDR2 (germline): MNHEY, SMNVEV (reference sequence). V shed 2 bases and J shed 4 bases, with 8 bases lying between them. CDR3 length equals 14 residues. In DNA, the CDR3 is TGTGCCAGCAGTTTAATCGCTTTCACCGGGGAGCTGTTTTTT. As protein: CASSLIAFTGELFF.

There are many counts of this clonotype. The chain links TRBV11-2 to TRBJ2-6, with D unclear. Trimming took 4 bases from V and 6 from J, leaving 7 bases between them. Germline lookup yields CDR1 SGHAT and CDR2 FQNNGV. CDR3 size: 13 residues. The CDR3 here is CASSSVAANVLTF. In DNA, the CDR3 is TGTGCCAGCAGCTCAGTTGCGGCCAACGTCCTGACTTTC.

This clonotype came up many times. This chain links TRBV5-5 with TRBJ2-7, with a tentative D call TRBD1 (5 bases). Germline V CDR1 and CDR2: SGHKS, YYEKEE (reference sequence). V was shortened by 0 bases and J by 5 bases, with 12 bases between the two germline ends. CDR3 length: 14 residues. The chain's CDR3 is CASSLVWQGHEQYF. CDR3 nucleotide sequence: TGTGCCAGCAGCTTGGTCTGGCAGGGCCACGAGCAGTACTTC.

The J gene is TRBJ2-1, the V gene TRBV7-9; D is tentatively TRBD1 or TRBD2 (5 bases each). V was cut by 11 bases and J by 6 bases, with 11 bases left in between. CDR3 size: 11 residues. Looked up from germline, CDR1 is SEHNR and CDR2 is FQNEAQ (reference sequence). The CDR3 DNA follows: TGTGCCGGGGGTTCGGGCAATGAGCAGTTCTTC. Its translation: CAGGSGNEQFF.

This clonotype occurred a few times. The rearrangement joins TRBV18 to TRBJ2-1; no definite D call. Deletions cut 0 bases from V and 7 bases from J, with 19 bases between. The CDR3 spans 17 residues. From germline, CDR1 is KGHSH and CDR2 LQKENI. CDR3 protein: CASSPPLLVRVRNEQFF. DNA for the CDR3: TGTGCCAGCTCACCACCTCTGCTAGTGCGTGTAAGAAATGAGCAGTTCTTC. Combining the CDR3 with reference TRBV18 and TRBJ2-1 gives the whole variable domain NAGVMQNPRHLVRRRGQEARLRCSPMKGHSHVYWYRQLPEEGLKFMVYLQKENIIDESGMPKERFSAEFPKEGPSILRIQQVVRGDSAAYFCASSPPLLVRVRNEQFFGPGTRLTVL.

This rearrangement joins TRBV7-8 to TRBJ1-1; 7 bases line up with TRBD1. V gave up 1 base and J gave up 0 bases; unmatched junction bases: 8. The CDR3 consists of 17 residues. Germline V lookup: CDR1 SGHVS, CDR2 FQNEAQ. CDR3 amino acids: CASSLVTGETVNTEAFF. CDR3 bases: TGTGCCAGCAGCTTAGTAACAGGGGAGACGGTGAACACTGAAGCTTTCTTT.

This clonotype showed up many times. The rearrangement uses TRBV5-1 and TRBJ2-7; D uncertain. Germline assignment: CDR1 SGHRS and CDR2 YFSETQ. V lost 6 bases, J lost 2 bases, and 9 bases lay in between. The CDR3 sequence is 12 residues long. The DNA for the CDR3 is TGCGCCAGCACCGGAAGAACCTACGAGCAGTACTTC. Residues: CASTGRTYEQYF. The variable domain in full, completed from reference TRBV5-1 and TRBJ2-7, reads KAGVTQTPRYLIKTRGQQVTLSCSPISGHRSVSWYQQTPGQGLQFLFEYFSETQRNKGNFPGRFSGRQFSNSRSEMNVSTLELGDSALYLCASTGRTYEQYFGPGTRLTVT.

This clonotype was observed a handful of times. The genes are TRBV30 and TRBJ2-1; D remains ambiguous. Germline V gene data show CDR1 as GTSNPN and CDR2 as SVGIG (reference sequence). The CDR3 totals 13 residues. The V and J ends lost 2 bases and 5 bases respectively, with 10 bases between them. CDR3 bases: TGTGCCTGGAGTACCATGATTCACAATGAGCAGTTCTTC. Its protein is CAWSTMIHNEQFF.

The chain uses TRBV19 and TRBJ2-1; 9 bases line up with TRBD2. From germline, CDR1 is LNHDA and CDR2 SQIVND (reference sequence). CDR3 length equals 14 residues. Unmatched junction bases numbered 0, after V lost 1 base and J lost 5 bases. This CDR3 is CASSIGTSDNEQFF. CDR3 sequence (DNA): TGTGCCAGTAGTATAGGGACTAGCGACAATGAGCAGTTCTTC.